This T cell receptor beta chain was observed in a study of long-term antiretroviral therapy in people with HIV. The CDR3 runs to 13 residues. Deletions cut 6 bases from V and 4 bases from J, with 9 bases between. The germline V gene has CDR1 ENHRY and CDR2 SYGVKD. At survey level, the immunoSEQ assay was run in its v3.0 version. The protocol was immunoSEQ multiplex PCR, while the TCRdb copy is restricted to in-frame clones and leaves out a portion. The sample includes roughly 3,000 clones, 70% to 90% of them seen just once. This clone was counted between two and nine times. The TCR sequence derives from a woman aged 45-60 years with HIV. Sequences were derived from unsorted PBMCs, sampled 0.3 years after starting antiretroviral therapy. This chain joins TRBV10-3 and TRBJ2-2; a weak D match, TRBD1 (5 bases). CDR3: CAIREDSTGELFF. CDR3 nucleotides: TGTGCCATCAGGGAAGACAGCACCGGGGAGCTGTTTTTT.